This TCR beta chain was sequenced during a study of T cell clonality in common variable immunodeficiency. The study, taken as a whole, reports: The cause of increased CVID clonality remains unclear without subpopulation sequencing. Patient heterogeneity in the CVID cohort limited correlations between repertoire features and clinical complications. Shared TCRbeta clones were fewer between CVID subjects than controls.

This clone was observed a handful of times. What it recognizes is unknown. The CDR3 goes on 3 residues after the read ends, and that part is filled in from the germline J gene. Trimming shortened V by 5 bases and J by 3 bases, and 8 bases separated the two germline ends. Germline V gives CDR1 SGHTA, CDR2 FQGTGA. The CDR3 is 13 amino acids. Clones were sequenced by immunoSEQ multiplex PCR, and TCRdb holds only the in-frame ones, with some missing. This repertoire holds tens of thousands of clones, and none appear only once. The sequencing sample was made of peripheral blood mononuclear cells. The sequence was collected from a person aged 18 to 75 in good health. The genes are TRBV7-3 and TRBJ1-5, with no clear D. The DNA read from the CDR3 is TGTGCCAGCAGCCCCGACATCAATCAGCCC. It encodes CASSPDINQP. The whole CDR3 region reads CASSPDINQPQHF.